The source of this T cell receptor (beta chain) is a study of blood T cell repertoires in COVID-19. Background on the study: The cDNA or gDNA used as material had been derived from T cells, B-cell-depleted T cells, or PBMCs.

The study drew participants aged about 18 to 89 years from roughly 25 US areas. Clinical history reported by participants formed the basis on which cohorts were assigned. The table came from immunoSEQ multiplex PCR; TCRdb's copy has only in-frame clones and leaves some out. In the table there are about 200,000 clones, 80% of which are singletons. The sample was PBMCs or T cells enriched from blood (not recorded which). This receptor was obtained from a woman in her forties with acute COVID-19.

The CDR3 nucleotides are TGTGCCACCTCGCGGGGTAGAGACACAGATACGCAGTATTTT. Amino acids: CATSRGRDTDTQYF. This rearrangement joins TRBV24-1 to TRBJ2-3; TRBD2 is a possible D gene (6 bases). V was shortened by 9 bases and J by 2 bases, with 14 bases between the two germline ends. CDR3 length: 14 residues. The germline V gene encodes CDR1 KGHDR and CDR2 SFDVKD.